This TCR beta chain was identified in a study of cytomegalovirus exposure and HLA in healthy donors (dated by TCRdb to 2016 to 2017). About the full investigation: According to an earlier analysis of 587 of the donors, about 179 million T cells yielded some 120 million unique TCR beta sequences and approximately 300 Gb of sequence data. In the later analysis, no new phenotypic data were used to find candidate immune exposures; instead, reliance was placed on TCR beta sequences and their occurrence across donors. Donor age, sex, ethnicity and CMV serostatus were compiled alongside the repertoire data. The study used immunosequencing to profile the T cell repertoires of several hundred subjects and linked those repertoires to cytomegalovirus serostatus. A later genetic analysis took genome-wide SNP genotypes for about three fifths of the roughly 670 donors and used that subset as a discovery cohort. On average, 235,054 unique TCR beta nucleotide sequences were sequenced per donor among a few hundred genotyped donors of the cohort, with roughly 19% of those sequences being non-productive. Typing coverage differed by locus: A, B, C, DRB1 and DQB1 were typed in roughly 620-640 donors, DQA1 in about 500, DPA1 in around 600, and DPB1 in around 440. To study patterns of TCR occurrence, a later analysis re-analyzed previously published TCR beta repertoires from 500 to 850 donors and added high-resolution HLA genotyping. Class I and class II HLA loci were covered by the typing at four-digit resolution. Roughly 5 DR-DQ haplotypes were handled as single units for association and clustering, since linkage in the cohort was strong. An early release that covered some 640 HLA-typed donors contained approximately 300 gigabases of sequencing data and 80 million or so unique TCR sequences. The study aimed to test whether cataloging public T cell receptors could reveal signatures of past pathogen exposure. Besides the first cohort of some 670 subjects, a separate validation cohort made up of 90 to 150 different subjects was used. Every discovery cohort repertoire had been produced on one sequencing platform. To predict cytomegalovirus infection status, the study combined high-throughput TCR immunosequencing, statistical association of individual TCRs with disease status, and machine learning. Among the roughly 370 genotyped donors, about 85% belonged to the genetic ancestry cluster associated with self-reported Caucasian donors. An earlier analysis of some 500 of the donors used high-throughput TCR beta sequencing to judge whether each TCR beta V gene segment behaved as functional or pseudogenic.

Looking up the germline V gene yields CDR1 SGHAT and CDR2 FQNNGV. V loses 2 bases, J loses 8 bases, and the germline ends lie 18 bases apart. The CDR3 runs 15 residues from the cysteine to the phenylalanine. Only the CDR3 DNA is retained, 45 bases long and in frame from the first base. Library prep was done by the immunoSEQ multiplex PCR assay. For the multiplex PCR, a mixture combining 60 forward primers for TCR Vbeta segments and 13 reverse primers for TCR Jbeta segments was used. A multiplex PCR assay on genomic DNA amplified the CDR3 region of rearranged TCR beta genes. On the Illumina HiSeq System, the amplified TCR beta libraries were sequenced as 87-base-pair reads. In the original analysis: A later analysis tallied 80 million to 95 million unique TCR beta chains across the 666 repertoires, and approximately 12 million of those chains were shared by two or more donors. A nearest-neighbor algorithm error-corrected the raw reads and collapsed the reads into unique sequences, merging closely related sequences to remove PCR and sequencing errors. Alignment of CDR3 sequences to IMGT reference sequences was used to assign V, D and J gene segments. For a sequence to be retained, a match of at least six nucleotides was required to both a V gene segment and a J gene segment. Rearrangements were classified as productive when the CDR3 lacked stop codons and remained in frame with V and J, and all other rearrangements were classified as non-productive. Following IMGT convention, CDR3 was defined as the stretch from the second conserved V-encoded cysteine up to the conserved J-encoded phenylalanine. Sequences without an unambiguous match to a single V gene segment were excluded from the earlier analysis of 450 to 650 of the donors. An earlier analysis of some 500 of the donors classified V segments as functional when productive rearrangements were above 56.7% and as segregating when the standard deviation between donors was above 5%. To diagnose cytomegalovirus status from the catalog of TCR beta chain sequences, a statistical classification framework was built. In a later analysis, TCR nucleotide sequences were compared against IMGT/GENE-DB human TR gene sequences so that V and J genes could be assigned. A later analysis assigned CDR3 sequences and most-parsimonious VDJ recombination scenarios with the TCRdist pipeline. A later analysis defined each TCR beta chain by its CDR3 amino acid sequence plus V-gene family, and excluded reads lacking a unique V-gene family. A later analysis removed roughly 590 highly shared, low-generation-probability nucleotide sequences to deal with suspected cross-contamination and a sequencing artifact. In a later analysis, a clonal expansion index for each public chain was calculated from normalized within-repertoire ranks of inferred template counts. Generation probabilities in a later analysis came from a VDJ recombination model fitted to out-of-frame rearrangements, and those results were checked against IGoR. In a later analysis, TCR-TCR, TCR-HLA and TCR-CMV co-occurrence was scored with hypergeometric tests, and a repertoire-size bias correction was applied to TCR pairs. In a later analysis, false discovery rates were estimated by permuting HLA or CMV assignments 20 times. In a later analysis, co-occurring TCRs were grouped using DBSCAN, and TCRdist sequence similarity was added for clustering within HLA-allele-positive subsets. For co-occurrence clustering, repertoires with fewer than 30,000 or more than 120,000 public chains were excluded, along with five or six repertoires with anomalous nucleotide sharing. TCRdb mirrors the immuneACCESS table, restricted to in-frame sequences. Some clones are absent from its copies; in checked studies, under half trace to an unresolved V gene, and the reason for the others is unknown. Clone size and the V and J calls come from that table; the DNA yielded D and trimming. In this sample the table shows some 60,000 clones, roughly 87% of which occur a single time. Of the sample, over 8.5% falls within the top ten clones.

To note about this clone: The specificity of this receptor is unknown. The sample holds no much larger clone one base away, and base qualities are not on file.

Study-wide conclusions, independent of this receptor: In both the original and validation cohorts, the classifier was reported to diagnose cytomegalovirus status with high specificity and sensitivity. In an earlier analysis of several hundred of the donors, most TCR beta V segments were observed in productive rearrangements about 87% or about 30% of the time, broadly matching IMGT annotations. The 87-base-pair reads could not distinguish some IMGT-functional V segments, including TRBV6-2 and TRBV6-3, so those segments were excluded. According to a later genetic analysis, donors in an Asian-associated ancestry cluster had fewer N-insertions in productive TCRs than the roughly 700-donor mean. The study gave a list of 150 to 200 TCR beta chains associated with cytomegalovirus. Assigning TCR associations to individual alleles was difficult when HLA alleles, especially DR and DQ, strongly co-occurred. According to a later analysis, TCR association rates differed among HLA loci, with DRB1 alleles showing the most associated TCRs and HLA-C alleles showing the fewest. A group of highly shared sequence variants was considered likely to be a technical artifact of the sequencing pipeline. A later analysis found that HLA-associated TCR beta chains were more clonally expanded and had lower generation probabilities than equally common non-associated chains. Correlated functional status among segregating V segments might reflect linkage disequilibrium, but an unknown experimental factor could not be ruled out. While some public TCRs were present in many individuals, most TCR sequences turned up only very rarely across donors. Roughly 17 rarely observed V segments, including chromosome 9 orphons, were excluded from the earlier analysis of about 610 of the donors because counts were too low. In vitro tests confirmed that a few of the cytomegalovirus-associated TCR beta chains recognize cytomegalovirus antigens. This cohort had only TCR beta chains sequenced, and the lack of alpha or paired-chain data limited which features could be detected. It was suggested by the authors that the approach could potentially be generalized to other disease states and immunological phenotypes. A further reported finding was that TCR beta sequences accurately predicted the HLA-A and HLA-B alleles for most subjects in the first cohort. In a later analysis, around 17,000 TCR beta sequences were associated with specific HLA alleles at a false discovery rate of 0.05. For the cohort, immune exposure information was limited to CMV serostatus. An association between a missense DCLRE1C variant and V-gene and J-gene trimming of TCR beta chains was found in a later genetic analysis and replicated in an independent cohort. In a later analysis, most CMV-associated TCR beta chains were found to appear HLA-restricted, with HLA associations seemingly driven largely by CMV exposure. Several of the top co-occurrence clusters appeared to be linked to parvovirus B19, influenza, CMV and Epstein-Barr virus, according to a later analysis. Sequencing depth was assumed to be roughly uniform across donors in the presence/absence analyses, though that assumption may not hold. Because some donors lacked HLA typing at each locus, the association tests relied only on the typed subset.

In total, roughly 670 healthy bone marrow donors made up the cohort. Cohort members were all nominally healthy when sampled, although unrecorded immune exposures were likely present. The donor was CMV seronegative and was included in the group of a few hundred seronegative cohort members. Every donor gave a peripheral blood sample, and the peripheral blood mononuclear cells from that sample were used for TCR beta sequencing. The Qiagen DNeasy Blood Extraction Kit was used to extract genomic DNA from the blood cell samples. Sequenced material: PBMCs. The chain couples TRBV11-2 to TRBJ1-2, and TRBD1 may be the D gene, going by 5 matching bases. The sequence was collected from a female donor in good health and CMV-seronegative. CDR3 reads: CASSLNRGLPIGYTF. The DNA reads TGTGCCAGCAGCTTAAATAGGGGCCTCCCTATCGGCTACACCTTC.